The 18 T cell receptor beta chains presented below share a single source sample, sequenced in a study of T cell clonotyping in hematopoietic cell transplantation. The repertoire was sequenced with immunoSEQ multiplex PCR; TCRdb's copy has only in-frame clones and lacks some. The sample comprises about 8,000 clones, 90% to 95% of which are singletons, and 1.3% rests with the top ten. Material: peripheral blood mononuclear cells, obtained 30 days after allogeneic stem cell transplant. The receptors originated from a male patient in his sixties who had an allogeneic stem cell transplant from an unrelated donor, so T cells may come from the graft donor. Some clones in this sample may be carry-over from other donors' samples.

V usage is TRBV2 and J usage is TRBJ2-1; 7 nucleotides align to TRBD2. With V trimmed by 9 bases and J by 4 bases, 9 bases remained unmatched. This CDR3 contains 14 residues. Germline V gene data show CDR1 as SNHLY and CDR2 as FYNNEI. The DNA for the CDR3 is TGTGCCAGTAAGCGGGAATCAGCGTACAATGAGCAGTTCTTC. As protein: CASKRESAYNEQFF.

This chain links TRBV29-1 with TRBJ2-7; the D is unclear. Between the trimmed V and J ends, which lost 1 base and 0 bases, there was a span of 10 bases. CDR3 length: 14 residues. The germline V gene encodes CDR1 SQVTM and CDR2 ANQGSEA. CDR3 sequence: CSVEGPPGSYEQYF. The CDR3 region has the DNA TGCAGCGTTGAAGGACCCCCGGGCTCCTACGAGCAGTACTTC.

The chain joins TRBV5-4 to TRBJ2-7, with D perhaps TRBD1 or TRBD2 (5 bases each). V lost 4 bases and J lost 4, with 15 bases in between. Germline loops: CDR1 SGHNT, CDR2 YYREEE (reference sequence). CDR3 length: 14 amino acids. As DNA, the CDR3 is TGTGCCAGCAGCATGATGGGGGACGGGTACGAGCAGTACTTC. Protein: CASSMMGDGYEQYF.

This clone was seen just once. The CDR3 sequence: CASRTGGFGKNIQYF. The DNA of the CDR3 is TGTGCCAGCAGAACAGGGGGCTTCGGCAAAAACATTCAGTACTTC. This chain connects TRBV2 to TRBJ2-4; 9 bases agree with TRBD1. Looked up from germline, CDR1 is SNHLY and CDR2 is FYNNEI. This CDR3 has 15 amino acids. V was clipped by 6 bases and J by 3 bases; unmatched bases: 6. The variable domain in full, completed from reference TRBV2 and TRBJ2-4, reads EPEVTQTPSHQVTQMGQEVILRCVPISNHLYFYWYRQILGQKVEFLVSFYNNEISEKSEIFDDQFSVERPDGSNFTLKIRSTKLEDSAMYFCASRTGGFGKNIQYFGAGTRLSVL.

This chain uses TRBV7-2 with TRBJ2-3, with TRBD1 matching 7 bases. This CDR3 spans 14 amino acids. The germline CDR1 and CDR2 sequences are SGHTA and FQGNSA. The V and J ends lost 5 bases and 1 base, in that order; junction bases with no gene match: 3. CDR3 residues: CASSQGQGTDTQYF. The CDR3 DNA is TGTGCCAGCAGCCAAGGACAGGGCACAGATACGCAGTATTTT. The full variable domain, its missing parts supplied by reference TRBV7-2 and TRBJ2-3, is GAGVSQSPSNKVTEKGKDVELRCDPISGHTALYWYRQSLGQGLEFLIYFQGNSAPDKSGLPSDRFSAERTGGSVSTLTIQRTQQEDSAVYLCASSQGQGTDTQYFGPGTRLTVL.

The V and J genes are TRBV6-1 and TRBJ2-3; 9 bases are shared with TRBD1. CDR3 length: 14 amino acids. Germline trimming cut 1 base from V and 4 bases from J; bases unmatched to any gene: 0. CDR1 MNHNS and CDR2 SASEGT come from the germline V gene. The CDR3 nucleotides read TGTGCCAGCAGTGAAGGACAGGGGGCAGATACGCAGTATTTT. This encodes CASSEGQGADTQYF.

The V and J genes are TRBV28 and TRBJ2-5, with TRBD2 identical over 8 bases. V gave up 2 bases and J gave up 2 bases; unmatched junction bases: 7. The CDR3 runs 16 residues. Germline-derived CDR1 and CDR2 are MDHEN and SYDVKM. The CDR3 region is CASSLPSGSRQETQYF. The CDR3 region has the DNA TGTGCCAGCAGTTTACCGAGCGGGAGTAGGCAAGAGACCCAGTACTTC.

The V gene is TRBV30, the J gene TRBJ1-1, with D perhaps TRBD1 (6 bases). The CDR3 runs to 11 residues. V gave up 7 bases and J gave up 5 bases, with 11 bases separating them. Germline V gene lookup returns CDR1 GTSNPN and CDR2 SVGIG (reference sequence). In DNA form, the CDR3 reads TGTGCCTCATCCAGGGGTACTGAAGCTTTCTTT. It encodes CASSRGTEAFF.

This sequence joins TRBV6-5 and TRBJ2-1; possibly TRBD2 for D (5 bases). The CDR3 covers 14 residues. Germline V CDR1 and CDR2: MNHEY, SVGAGI. V was trimmed by 0 bases and J by 4 bases, leaving 7 bases between them. DNA of the CDR3: TGTGCCAGCAGTTACTCGACGGGATACAATGAGCAGTTCTTC. Amino acid sequence: CASSYSTGYNEQFF.

CDR3 DNA: TGTGCCAGCAGCTTTTCGGGAGGGGGTTACAATGAGCAGTTCTTC. Its protein product is CASSFSGGGYNEQFF. J is TRBJ2-1 and V is TRBV7-2; TRBD2 agrees at 8 bases. There are 15 residues in the CDR3. Trimming took 3 bases from V and 4 from J; bases not matched to a gene: 5. Germline V gene data show CDR1 as SGHTA and CDR2 as FQGNSA.

The rearrangement uses TRBV2 and TRBJ1-4, with TRBD1 matching 10 bases. Trimming removed 5 bases from V and 8 bases from J; junction bases left unmatched: 5. Germline CDR1 and CDR2: SNHLY and FYNNEI. This CDR3 comprises 14 residues. In DNA, the CDR3 is TGTGCCAGCAGTCCCGGGACAGGGGTAGAAAAACTGTTTTTT. Translated, it gives CASSPGTGVEKLFF.

This clone was detected only once. This rearrangement joins TRBV19 to TRBJ1-2, with 9 bases matching TRBD1. Germline V gene data show CDR1 as LNHDA and CDR2 as SQIVND (reference sequence). The J segment lost 7 bases and the V segment lost 9 bases, leaving 6 bases of the junction unmatched. CDR3 size: 12 residues. CDR3: CASLQGAGGYTF. Here the CDR3 DNA reads TGTGCCAGCTTACAGGGGGCGGGTGGCTACACCTTC.

J is TRBJ2-6 and V is TRBV19; D unresolved. Trimming took 5 bases from V and 0 from J, leaving 23 bases between them. The germline V gene encodes CDR1 LNHDA and CDR2 SQIVND (reference sequence). This CDR3 spans 20 amino acids. The CDR3 DNA reads as TGTGCCAGTAGTCCCTACCCTCCCCTCACTCCCCTCTCTGGGGCCAACGTCCTGACTTTC. Amino acid sequence: CASSPYPPLTPLSGANVLTF.

The chain links TRBV27 to TRBJ2-1; TRBD2 matches at 13 bases. With 2 bases clipped from V and 1 base from J, the junction kept 2 bases outside the gene matches. CDR1 is MNHEY, CDR2 SMNVEV, per germline (reference sequence). This CDR3 has 17 residues. The CDR3 sequence is CASSLRTSGSSYNEQFF. DNA of the CDR3: TGTGCCAGCAGTTTAAGGACTAGCGGGAGTTCCTACAATGAGCAGTTCTTC.

The chain combines TRBV30 with TRBJ1-1, with a possible D match to TRBD1 (5 bases). Looked up from germline, CDR1 is GTSNPN and CDR2 is SVGIG (reference sequence). The CDR3 covers 13 residues. The CDR3 DNA reads TGTGCTAAGAAGGGGCCTCTGAACACTGAAGCTTTCTTT. This sequence encodes CAKKGPLNTEAFF. The full variable domain, completed using reference TRBV30 and TRBJ1-1, is SQTIHQWPATLVQPVGSPLSLECTVEGTSNPNLYWYRQAAGRGLQLLFYSVGIGQISSEVPQNLSASRPQDRQFILSSKKLLLSDSGFYLCAKKGPLNTEAFFGQGTRLTVV.

The chain is built from TRBV11-2 and TRBJ2-5, with D maybe TRBD2 (6 bases). The CDR3 runs 16 residues. In germline, CDR1 is SGHAT, CDR2 FQNNGV. The V end lost 3 bases, the J end lost 5 bases, and 19 bases lay between the germline ends. CDR3 coding DNA: TGTGCCAGCAGCTTTAGCGGTCTCCGAGGCGGGGAGACCCAGTACTTC. It translates to CASSFSGLRGGETQYF. Based on the CDR3 plus reference TRBV11-2 and TRBJ2-5, the full variable domain is EAGVAQSPRYKIIEKRQSVAFWCNPISGHATLYWYQQILGQGPKLLIQFQNNGVVDDSQLPKDRFSAERLKGVDSTLKIQPAKLEDSAVYLCASSFSGLRGGETQYFGPGTRLLVL.

The count of this clone is one. This sequence joins TRBV27 and TRBJ2-1; 8 bases align to TRBD2. The germline V gene has CDR1 MNHEY and CDR2 SMNVEV (reference sequence). Trimming cost V 5 bases and J 15 bases; bases outside gene matches: 12. CDR3 size: 13 residues. The CDR3 loop reads CASSMAGVAGMFF. Written as DNA, the CDR3 is TGTGCCAGCAGTATGGCGGGGGTAGCGGGAATGTTCTTC.

The genes are TRBV5-4 and TRBJ2-1; D possibly uses TRBD1 or TRBD2 (6 bases each). CDR1 and CDR2 from the germline V gene are SGHNT and YYREEE (reference sequence). CDR3 length: 14 residues. Trimming removed 0 bases from V and 9 bases from J, with 13 bases in between. CDR3 amino acids: CASSLGGPGSEQFF. The CDR3 DNA reads TGTGCCAGCAGCTTGGGGGGGCCCGGGAGTGAGCAGTTCTTC. The full variable domain, rest sourced from reference TRBV5-4 and TRBJ2-1, is ETGVTQSPTHLIKTRGQQVTLRCSSQSGHNTVSWYQQALGQGPQFIFQYYREEENGRGNFPPRFSGLQFPNYSSELNVNALELDDSALYLCASSLGGPGSEQFFGPGTRLTVL.